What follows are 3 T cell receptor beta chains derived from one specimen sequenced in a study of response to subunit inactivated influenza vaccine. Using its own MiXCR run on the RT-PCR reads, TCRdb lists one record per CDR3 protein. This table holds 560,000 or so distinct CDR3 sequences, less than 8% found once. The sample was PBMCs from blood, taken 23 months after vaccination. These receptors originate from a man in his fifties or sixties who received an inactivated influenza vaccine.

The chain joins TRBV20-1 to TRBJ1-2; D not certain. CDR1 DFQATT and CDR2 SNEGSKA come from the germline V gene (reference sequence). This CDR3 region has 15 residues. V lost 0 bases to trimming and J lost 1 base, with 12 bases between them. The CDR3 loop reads CSARDSLRYNYGYTF. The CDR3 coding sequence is TGCAGTGCTAGAGATTCCCTCCGGTATAACTATGGCTACACCTTC.

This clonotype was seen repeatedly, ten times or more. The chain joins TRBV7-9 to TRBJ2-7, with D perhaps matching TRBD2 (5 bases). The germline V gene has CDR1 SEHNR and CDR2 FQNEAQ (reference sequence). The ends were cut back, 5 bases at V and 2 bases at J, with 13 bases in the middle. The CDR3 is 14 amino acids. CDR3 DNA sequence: TGTGCCAGCAGCCCTGAGGACTCGACCTACGAGCAGTACTTC. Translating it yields CASSPEDSTYEQYF.

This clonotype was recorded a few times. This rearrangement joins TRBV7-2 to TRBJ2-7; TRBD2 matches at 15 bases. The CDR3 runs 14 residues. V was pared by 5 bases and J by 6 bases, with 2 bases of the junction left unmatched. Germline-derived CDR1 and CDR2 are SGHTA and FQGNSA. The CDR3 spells CASSTGLAGGEQYF. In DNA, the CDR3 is TGTGCCAGCAGCACGGGACTAGCGGGAGGCGAGCAGTACTTC.